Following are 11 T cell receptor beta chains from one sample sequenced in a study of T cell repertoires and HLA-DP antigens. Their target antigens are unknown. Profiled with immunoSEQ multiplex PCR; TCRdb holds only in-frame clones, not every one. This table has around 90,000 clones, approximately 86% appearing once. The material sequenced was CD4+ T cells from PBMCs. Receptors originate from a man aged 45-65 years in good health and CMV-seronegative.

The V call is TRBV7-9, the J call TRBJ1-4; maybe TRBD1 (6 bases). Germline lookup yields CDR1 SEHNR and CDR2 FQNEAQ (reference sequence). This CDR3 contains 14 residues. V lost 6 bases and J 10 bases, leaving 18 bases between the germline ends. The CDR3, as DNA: TGTGCCAGCAGTAAACAGGGAGGCATTGTAAAACTGTTTTTT. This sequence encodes CASSKQGGIVKLFF.

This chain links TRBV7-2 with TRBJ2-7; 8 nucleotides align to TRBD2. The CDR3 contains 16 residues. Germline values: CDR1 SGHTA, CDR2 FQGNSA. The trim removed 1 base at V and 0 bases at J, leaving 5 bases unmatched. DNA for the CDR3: TGTGCCAGCAGCTTAGGTTCCGGGACTAGCTCCTACGAGCAGTACTTC. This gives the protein CASSLGSGTSSYEQYF.

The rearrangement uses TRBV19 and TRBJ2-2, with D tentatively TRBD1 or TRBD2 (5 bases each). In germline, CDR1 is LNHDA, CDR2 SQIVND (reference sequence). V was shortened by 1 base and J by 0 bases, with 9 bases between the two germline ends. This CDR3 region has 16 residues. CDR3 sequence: CASSIVQGANTGELFF. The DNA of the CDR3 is TGTGCCAGTAGTATAGTGCAGGGAGCGAACACCGGGGAGCTGTTTTTT.

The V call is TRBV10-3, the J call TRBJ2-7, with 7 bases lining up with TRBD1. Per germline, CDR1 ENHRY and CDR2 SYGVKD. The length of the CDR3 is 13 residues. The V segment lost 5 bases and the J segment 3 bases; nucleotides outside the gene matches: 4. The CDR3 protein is CAISKRQGYEQYF. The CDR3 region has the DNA TGTGCCATCAGTAAACGACAGGGCTACGAGCAGTACTTC.

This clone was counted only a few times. The CDR3 DNA follows: TGTGCCAGCAGCACCCTAGGGGGGAAACTGTTTTTT. Protein product: CASSTLGGKLFF. The chain links TRBV9 to TRBJ1-4; a possible D gene is TRBD1 (6 bases). This CDR3 comprises 12 residues. Between the trimmed V and J ends, which lost 4 bases and 11 bases, there was a span of 12 bases. The V gene's germline CDR1 is SGDLS and CDR2 YYNGEE.

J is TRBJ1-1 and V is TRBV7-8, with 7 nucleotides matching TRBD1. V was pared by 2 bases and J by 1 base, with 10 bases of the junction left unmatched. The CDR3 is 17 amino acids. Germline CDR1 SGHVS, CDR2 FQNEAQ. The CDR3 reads CASSLYPKGAKNTEAFF. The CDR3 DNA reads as TGTGCCAGCAGCTTATACCCCAAGGGGGCTAAGAACACTGAAGCTTTCTTT.

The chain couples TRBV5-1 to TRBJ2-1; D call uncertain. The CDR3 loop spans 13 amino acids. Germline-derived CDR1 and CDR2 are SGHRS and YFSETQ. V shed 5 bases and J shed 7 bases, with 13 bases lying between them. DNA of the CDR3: TGCGCCAGCAGAGTGGGTTTTGGGAATGAGCAGTTCTTC. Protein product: CASRVGFGNEQFF.

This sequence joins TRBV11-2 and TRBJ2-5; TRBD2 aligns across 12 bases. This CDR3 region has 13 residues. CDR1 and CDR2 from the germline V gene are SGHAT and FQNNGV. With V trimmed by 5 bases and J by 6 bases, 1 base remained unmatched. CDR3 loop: CASSLAGGQTQYF. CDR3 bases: TGTGCCAGCAGCCTAGCGGGGGGGCAGACCCAGTACTTC.

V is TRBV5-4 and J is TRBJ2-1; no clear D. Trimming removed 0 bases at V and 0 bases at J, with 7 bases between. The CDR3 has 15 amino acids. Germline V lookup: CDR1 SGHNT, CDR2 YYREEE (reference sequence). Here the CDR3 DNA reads TGTGCCAGCAGCTTGGACATGAGCTCCTACAATGAGCAGTTCTTC. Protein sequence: CASSLDMSSYNEQFF.

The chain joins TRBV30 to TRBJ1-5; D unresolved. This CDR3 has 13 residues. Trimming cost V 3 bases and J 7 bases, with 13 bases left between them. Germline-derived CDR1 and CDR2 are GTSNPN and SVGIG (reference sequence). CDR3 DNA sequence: TGTGCCTGGAGCCTATTGGACGGGCAGCCCCAGCATTTT. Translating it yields CAWSLLDGQPQHF.

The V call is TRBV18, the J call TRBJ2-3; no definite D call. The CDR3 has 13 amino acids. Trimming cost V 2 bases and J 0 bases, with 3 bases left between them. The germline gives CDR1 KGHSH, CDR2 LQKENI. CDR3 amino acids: CASSPLSTDTQYF. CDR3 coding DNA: TGTGCCAGCTCACCATTAAGCACAGATACGCAGTATTTT. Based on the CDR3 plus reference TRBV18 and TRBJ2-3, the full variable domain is NAGVMQNPRHLVRRRGQEARLRCSPMKGHSHVYWYRQLPEEGLKFMVYLQKENIIDESGMPKERFSAEFPKEGPSILRIQQVVRGDSAAYFCASSPLSTDTQYFGPGTRLTVL.